Listed below are T cell receptor beta chains from one sample, sequenced in a study of cytomegalovirus exposure and HLA in healthy donors. The repertoire was sequenced with immunoSEQ multiplex PCR; TCRdb's copy has only in-frame clones and lacks some. The sample has about 110,000 clones, approximately 70% seen once; the top ten hold under 8.5%. Sequences were obtained from PBMCs. Receptors were obtained from a man in his forties in good health and CMV-seronegative. CDR3s include the opening cysteine and the closing phenylalanine or tryptophan. Fields, in order: clone size, V gene, J gene, D gene, CDR3 protein, CDR3 DNA. A D gene is named only where the DNA matches it firmly. A row's size may be missing; if present it is once, few, many or a size class.

NA	TRBV6-1	TRBJ1-4	NA	CASTLGRFGNEKLFF	TGTGCCAGCACCCTGGGCAGGTTCGGTAATGAAAAACTGTTTTTT
NA	TRBV6-4	TRBJ2-7	TRBD2	CASSPASGGAYEQYF	TGTGCCAGCAGCCCGGCGAGCGGGGGTGCCTACGAGCAGTACTTC
NA	TRBV4-2	TRBJ1-5	NA	CASSQGSTDQPQHF	TGTGCCAGCAGCCAGGGGAGTACGGATCAGCCCCAGCATTTT
NA	TRBV7-9	TRBJ1-4	NA	CASSRTVTNEKLFF	TGTGCCAGCAGCCGGACTGTAACTAATGAAAAACTGTTTTTT
NA	TRBV18	TRBJ1-1	NA	CASSQASGNTEAFF	TGTGCCAGCTCACAGGCATCAGGGAACACTGAAGCTTTCTTT
NA	TRBV27	TRBJ2-3	NA	CASSLIAVGPGAQYF	TGTGCCAGCAGTTTGATAGCGGTAGGACCGGGGGCGCAGTATTTT
NA	TRBV29-1	TRBJ1-3	TRBD1	CSVVQGGGNTIYF	TGCAGCGTAGTACAGGGGGGTGGAAACACCATATATTTT
NA	TRBV7-9	TRBJ1-1	NA	CSSSHTGSSAEAFF	TGTTCCAGCAGCCATACAGGGTCGTCTGCTGAAGCTTTCTTT
NA	TRBV5-6	TRBJ1-6	TRBD1	CASSLRGQGAIGSPLHF	TGTGCCAGCAGCTTGAGGGGACAGGGGGCGATTGGTTCACCCCTCCACTTT
NA	TRBV7-2	TRBJ1-1	NA	CASSLGLQRGTEAFF	TGTGCCAGCAGTTTAGGACTCCAACGAGGCACTGAAGCTTTCTTT
NA	TRBV4-3	TRBJ1-1	NA	CASSQDRNTEAFF	TGCGCCAGCAGCCAAGATAGAAACACTGAAGCTTTCTTT
NA	TRBV6-4	TRBJ2-2	TRBD1	CASRRDRDTGELFF	TGTGCCAGCAGACGGGACAGGGACACCGGGGAGCTGTTTTTT
NA	TRBV5-1	TRBJ1-1	TRBD1	CASSWGTGLGAFF	TGCGCCAGCAGCTGGGGGACAGGGTTAGGAGCTTTCTTT
NA	TRBV28	TRBJ2-1	TRBD2	CASGRTSGGLKWQFF	TGTGCCAGCGGGAGGACTAGCGGGGGGCTCAAATGGCAGTTCTTC
few	TRBV7-9	TRBJ2-5	NA	CASSSTVEETQYF	TGTGCCAGCAGCTCGACAGTAGAAGAGACCCAGTACTTC
NA	TRBV4-2	TRBJ2-6	TRBD2	CASSQGGGAGANVLTF	TGTGCCAGCAGCCAAGGGGGAGGGGCAGGGGCCAACGTCCTGACTTTC